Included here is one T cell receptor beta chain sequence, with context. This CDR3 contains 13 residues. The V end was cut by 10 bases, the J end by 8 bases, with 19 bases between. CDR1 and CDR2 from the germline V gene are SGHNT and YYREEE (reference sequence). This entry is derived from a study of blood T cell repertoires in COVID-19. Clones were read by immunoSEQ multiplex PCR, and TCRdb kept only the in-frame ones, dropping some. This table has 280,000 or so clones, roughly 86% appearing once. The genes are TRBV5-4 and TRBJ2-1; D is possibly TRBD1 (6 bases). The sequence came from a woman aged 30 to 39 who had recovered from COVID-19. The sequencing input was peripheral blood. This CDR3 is CAVRGIGSHEQFF. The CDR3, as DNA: TGTGCCGTAAGGGGGATAGGTAGCCATGAGCAGTTCTTC.